This record covers a single TCR beta chain. Its cognate antigen has yet to be identified. Base qualities are not recorded, but no much larger clone differs from it by a single base. This record comes from a study of blood T cell repertoires in COVID-19 (dated by TCRdb to about 2020). About the study as a whole: The collaborator samples originated in the United States, Italy and Spain and spanned the acute and convalescent phases of COVID-19. HLA class I and class II types, where available, came from metadata supplied by the sample provider rather than from assay-based typing. The dataset comprised deeply sampled blood TCRbeta repertoires from subjects exposed to, actively infected with, or recovered from COVID-19. The samples were drawn from two sources: the first 160 participants of the ongoing ImmuneRACE study, and some 1,300 subjects contributed by 6 global collaborators. A freely available public database, intended as a resource for researchers studying the immune response to SARS-CoV-2, is where the repertoires were released. The prospective study material was composed of cDNA or gDNA derived from T cells, B-cell-depleted T cells, or PBMCs. The sample metadata nearly always contained a de-identified subject ID, COVID-19 status, age in years and sex.

What the work shows at the level of the full study, not this receptor alone: How much clinical and demographic metadata was included differed by source and by participant, and the metadata was provided uncurated.

TCRbeta CDR3 regions were amplified from genomic DNA using the immunoSEQ Assay, a bias-controlled multiplex PCR. The original pipeline was this. Within the assay, amplification of reference gene primers was used to estimate how many nucleated cells each sample contained. To quantify the absolute abundance of each unique TCRbeta CDR3 rearrangement, sequence reads were collapsed and filtered. For each sample, productive Simpson clonality was calculated by taking the square root of Simpson's diversity index across productive rearrangements. TCRdb took over this immuneACCESS table, retaining in-frame rearrangements with V and J assigned. Such tables are incomplete; in checked studies, under half of the missing clones stem from an unresolved V gene, and the remainder is unexplained. From that table come the V and J calls and clone size; the DNA was used to work out D and trimming. This sample holds about 11,000 clones; 70% to 90% were observed only once. The top ten hold roughly 25% of the sample.

CDR1 and CDR2 are read off the germline V gene as SGHDT and YYEEEE. The CDR3, cysteine through phenylalanine, is 13 amino acids long. The read is trimmed to its CDR3 DNA, 39 bases read in frame from base 1. Between the V and J ends, shortened by 0 bases and 4 bases respectively, the junction contains 7 bases. The collaborating institutions used their own protocols to collect whole blood in K2EDTA tubes. Collaborator samples were shipped for TCRbeta analysis as frozen whole blood, isolated PBMCs, or DNA extracted from either sample type. Material for sequencing was peripheral blood. The origin of this receptor is a man aged 30 to 39 with active or convalescent COVID-19. The sequence is built from TRBV5-6 and TRBJ1-2; the best D guess is TRBD1, with 6 bases matching. DNA sequence: TGTGCCAGCAGCTTGGAAGGGGGCTATGGCTACACCTTC. Translated, this is CASSLEGGYGYTF.